This T cell receptor (beta chain) appears in the sequencing data of a study of cytomegalovirus exposure and HLA in healthy donors (dated by TCRdb to the late 2010s). At the level of the whole study: In an earlier analysis of approximately 640 of the donors, 276 Gb of sequence data and some 100 million unique TCR beta sequences from about 179 million T cells were reported. High-throughput TCR immunosequencing, statistical association of individual TCRs with disease status, and machine learning were combined to predict cytomegalovirus infection status. Rather than using new phenotypic data, the later analysis identified candidate immune exposures from TCR beta sequences and from how often those sequences occurred across donors. Both class I and class II loci were covered by HLA typing, at four-digit resolution. The study profiled the T cell repertoires of hundreds of subjects by immunosequencing and related them to cytomegalovirus serostatus. An earlier analysis of some 500 of the donors used high-throughput TCR beta sequencing to judge whether each TCR beta V gene segment behaved as functional or pseudogenic. All discovery cohort repertoires had been generated on a single sequencing platform. Of the 350 to 400 genotyped donors, approximately 82% fell in the genetic ancestry cluster associated with self-reported Caucasian donors. A later genetic analysis used genome-wide SNP genotypes for about 65% of the roughly 700 donors, treating that subset as a discovery cohort. Donor age, sex, ethnicity and CMV serostatus were collected together with the repertoire data. Among about 410 genotyped donors of the cohort, an average of around 220,000 unique TCR beta nucleotide sequences was sequenced per donor, of which roughly 18% were non-productive. Typing coverage differed by locus: A, B, C, DRB1 and DQB1 were typed in roughly 620-630 donors, DQA1 in around 500, DPA1 in roughly 590, and DPB1 in just under 480. A few DR-DQ haplotypes were treated as single units for association and clustering because of strong linkage in the cohort. A later analysis re-examined previously published TCR beta repertoires from more than 600 donors and added high-resolution HLA genotyping to investigate patterns of TCR occurrence. In addition to the first cohort of 666 subjects, a separate validation cohort of about 120 different subjects was used. The aim of the study was to test whether cataloging public T cell receptors could identify signatures of past pathogen exposure. Approximately 310 gigabases of sequencing data and tens of millions of unique TCR sequences were included in an early release covering several hundred HLA-typed donors. General conclusions and limits of the study: Across donors, most TCR sequences were observed very rarely, whereas some public TCRs were present in many individuals. In a later analysis, most CMV-associated TCR beta chains were found to appear HLA-restricted, with HLA associations seemingly driven largely by CMV exposure. Roughly uniform sequencing depth across donors was assumed in presence/absence analyses, although this assumption may not hold. A few of the identified cytomegalovirus-associated TCR beta chains were confirmed in vitro to be specific for cytomegalovirus antigens. When HLA alleles, especially DR and DQ, strongly co-occurred, attributing TCR associations to individual alleles was difficult. Because the 87-base-pair reads could not distinguish some IMGT-functional V segments, including TRBV6-2 and TRBV6-3, those segments were excluded. At a false discovery rate of 0.05, a later analysis linked approximately 18,000 TCR beta sequences to specific HLA alleles. A later analysis reported that several top co-occurrence clusters appeared linked to parvovirus B19, influenza, CMV and Epstein-Barr virus. In a later analysis, the rate of TCR association differed among HLA loci, with DRB1 alleles having the most associated TCRs and HLA-C alleles having the fewest. A cluster of highly shared sequence variants was judged likely to represent a technical artifact of the sequencing pipeline. Because HLA typing was missing for some donors at each locus, association tests included only the typed subset. It was suggested by the authors that the approach could potentially be generalized to other disease states and immunological phenotypes. Linkage disequilibrium might explain the correlated functional status among segregating V segments, but an unknown experimental factor could not be ruled out. Because counts were too low, about 18 rarely observed V segments, including chromosome 9 orphons, were excluded from the earlier analysis of around 640 of the donors. For the cohort, immune exposure information was limited to CMV serostatus. Only TCR beta chains were sequenced in this cohort, and the absence of alpha or paired-chain data limited detectable features. In the study, around 150 TCR beta chains were listed as associated with cytomegalovirus. A further reported finding was that TCR beta sequences accurately predicted the HLA-A and HLA-B alleles for most subjects in the first cohort. A later genetic analysis associated a missense DCLRE1C variant with V-gene and J-gene trimming of TCR beta chains, and an independent cohort replicated the association. An earlier analysis of around 540 of the donors showed that most TCR beta V segments appeared in productive rearrangements either about 90% or about 30% of the time, which broadly matched IMGT annotations. In a later analysis, HLA-associated TCR beta chains were found to be more clonally expanded and to have lower generation probabilities than equally common non-associated chains. Compared with the approximately 700-donor mean, donors in an Asian-associated ancestry cluster had fewer N-insertions in productive TCRs, according to a later genetic analysis. In both the original and validation cohorts, the classifier was reported to diagnose cytomegalovirus status with high specificity and sensitivity.

The cohort consisted of 650 to 700 healthy bone marrow donors. At the time of sampling, all cohort members were nominally healthy, though unrecorded immune exposures were likely present. The donor was CMV seropositive and was included in the group of 300 or so seropositive cohort members. A peripheral blood sample was provided by each donor, and peripheral blood mononuclear cells were used for TCR beta sequencing. The Qiagen DNeasy Blood Extraction Kit was used to extract genomic DNA from the blood cell samples. Remarks on this clone: The target of this receptor is not known. No quality values exist for individual bases; no much larger clone is one base distant.

The library was prepared using the immunoSEQ multiplex PCR assay. A mixture of 60 forward primers for TCR Vbeta segments and 13 reverse primers for TCR Jbeta segments was used in the multiplex PCR. The CDR3 region of rearranged TCR beta genes was amplified from genomic DNA by a multiplex PCR assay. The Illumina HiSeq System was used to sequence the amplified TCR beta libraries as 87-base-pair reads. Concerning the study's data processing: Across the 666 repertoires, a later analysis counted some 80 million unique TCR beta chains, 9.5 million to 13 million of which were shared by at least two donors. Raw reads were error-corrected and collapsed into unique sequences with a nearest-neighbor algorithm that merged closely related sequences to remove PCR and sequencing errors. To assign V, D and J gene segments, CDR3 sequences were aligned to IMGT reference sequences. For a sequence to be retained, at least a six-nucleotide match to both a V gene segment and a J gene segment was required. A rearrangement counted as productive if the CDR3 had no stop codons and remained in frame with V and J, and every other rearrangement counted as non-productive. Following IMGT convention, CDR3 was defined as the stretch from the second conserved V-encoded cysteine up to the conserved J-encoded phenylalanine. The earlier analysis of some 580 of the donors excluded any sequence lacking an unambiguous match to a single V gene segment. An earlier analysis of just under 600 of the donors called V segments functional above 56.7% productive rearrangements and segregating when the between-donor standard deviation exceeded 5%. A statistical classification framework was developed to diagnose cytomegalovirus status using the catalog of TCR beta chain sequences. In a later analysis, V and J genes were assigned by comparing TCR nucleotide sequences against IMGT/GENE-DB human TR gene sequences. Using the TCRdist pipeline, a later analysis assigned CDR3 sequences along with most-parsimonious VDJ recombination scenarios. A later analysis defined each TCR beta chain by its CDR3 amino acid sequence plus V-gene family, and excluded reads lacking a unique V-gene family. As a way to deal with suspected cross-contamination and a sequencing artifact, a later analysis dropped 450 to 700 nucleotide sequences that were highly shared and had low generation probability. In a later analysis, a clonal expansion index for each public chain was calculated from normalized within-repertoire ranks of inferred template counts. Generation probabilities in a later analysis came from a VDJ recombination model fitted to out-of-frame rearrangements, and those results were checked against IGoR. Hypergeometric tests were used in a later analysis to score TCR-TCR, TCR-HLA and TCR-CMV co-occurrence, with a repertoire-size bias correction applied to the TCR pairs. In a later analysis, false discovery rates were estimated by permuting HLA or CMV assignments 20 times. In a later analysis, co-occurring TCRs were grouped with DBSCAN, and TCRdist sequence similarity was added when clustering was performed within HLA-allele-positive subsets. Co-occurrence clustering excluded repertoires with fewer than 30,000 or more than 120,000 public chains, plus five with anomalous nucleotide sharing. Entries here come from immuneACCESS through TCRdb and include only in-frame sequences with V and J called. Some clones fail to appear in such tables; in the studies checked, an unresolved V gene covers under half of the shortfall, and the cause of the remainder is unknown. V and J calls and clone size are as listed in that table; D and trimming were resolved from the DNA. This sample is represented by under 100,000 clones; 62% of them were singletons. The ten largest make up 5.5% of the sample.

Including cysteine and phenylalanine, the CDR3 has 14 amino acids. Solely the CDR3 DNA is kept, with 42 bases framed from the first base. V was cut back by 4 bases and J by 2 bases, leaving a gap of 6 bases between them. CDR1 and CDR2 (SNHLY, FYNNEI) derive from the germline V gene. This chain is built from TRBV2 and TRBJ2-6; 5 matching bases give a weak D call of TRBD1. Sample: PBMCs. The sequence derives from a woman younger than 45 in good health and CMV-seropositive. The DNA sequence is TGTGCCAGCAGTGTCAGGGCTGGGGCCAACGTCCTGACTTTC. Its protein reads: CASSVRAGANVLTF.